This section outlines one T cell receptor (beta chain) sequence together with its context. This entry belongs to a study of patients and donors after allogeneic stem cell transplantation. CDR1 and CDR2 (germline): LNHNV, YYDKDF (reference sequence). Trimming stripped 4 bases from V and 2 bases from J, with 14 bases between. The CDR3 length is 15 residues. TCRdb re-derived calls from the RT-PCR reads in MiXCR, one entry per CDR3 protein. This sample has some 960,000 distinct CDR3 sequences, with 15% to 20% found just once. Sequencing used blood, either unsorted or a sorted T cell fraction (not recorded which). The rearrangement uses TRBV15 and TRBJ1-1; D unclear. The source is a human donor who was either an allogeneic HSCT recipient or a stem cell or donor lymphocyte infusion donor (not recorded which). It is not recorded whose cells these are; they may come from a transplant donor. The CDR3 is CATSNPEGPNTEAFF. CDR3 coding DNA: TGTGCCACCAGCAACCCTGAGGGCCCAAACACTGAAGCTTTCTTT.